This entry describes one TCR beta chain. This sample is drawn from a study of PD-L1 blockade in urothelial cancer. Profiled with immunoSEQ multiplex PCR; TCRdb holds only in-frame clones, not every one. The sample has more than 80,000 clones; 82% are singletons. Germline CDR1 LGHNA, CDR2 YSLEER. V shed 4 bases and J 4 bases; nucleotides not matched to a gene: 10. The CDR3 is made up of 16 amino acids. The receptor was isolated from a man in his sixties or seventies with urothelial cancer. Here the sequenced sample was PBMCs, taken around atezolizumab (anti-PD-L1) treatment. The rearrangement links TRBV4-3 to TRBJ1-1; 9 bases are a match to TRBD1. CDR3 region: CASSRERTGGLTEAFF. CDR3 coding DNA: TGCGCCAGCAGCCGGGAAAGAACAGGGGGCCTCACTGAAGCTTTCTTT.